The T cell receptor beta chain described here comes from a study of blood T cell repertoires in COVID-19. The wider study: Samples came from the United States, Italy and Spain, spanning acute and convalescent COVID-19. T cells, B-cell-depleted T cells, or PBMCs supplied cDNA or gDNA.

Authors' analysis steps: The assay estimated nucleated cells by amplifying reference gene primers. Sequenced by immunoSEQ multiplex PCR; TCRdb stores in-frame clones only, minus some. V and J calls and clone size follow that table, whereas D and trimming were derived from the DNA. The repertoire holds some 210,000 clones, with about 91% as singletons. Per the germline V gene, CDR1 is LGHNA and CDR2 is YNFKEQ. CDR3 length equals 16 residues. Trimming removed 5 bases from V and 1 base from J; junction bases left unmatched: 5. The sequenced sample was peripheral blood. The genes are TRBV4-2 and TRBJ2-5; 12 bases agree with TRBD2. This clonotype was sampled from a woman in her thirties or forties with acute or convalescent COVID-19. CDR3 loop: CASSFRLAGAQETQYF. CDR3 coding DNA: TGTGCCAGCAGCTTTCGACTAGCGGGGGCCCAAGAGACCCAGTACTTC.